This TCR beta chain was recorded in a study of Ad26.COV2.S vaccination and SARS-CoV-2 variants. The study, taken as a whole, reports: Placebo and vaccine recipients had non-spike TCR breadth that was similar. Participants in the vaccine arm had higher spike-specific TCR breadth; placebo recipients had lower.

A remark on this clone: Its antigen is still unknown.

Libraries were prepared by immunoSEQ multiplex PCR; TCRdb keeps only in-frame clonotypes and omits some of them. This sample carries about 350,000 clones, 92% of them seen once, and the ten largest clones take roughly 3.9%. After removal of 0 bases from V and 3 bases from J, the junction contained 5 bases not matched to a gene. CDR1 and CDR2 (germline): SGHDN, FVKESK. The CDR3 contains 15 residues. The clonotype was recovered from a human donor who had recovered from COVID-19. The gene calls are TRBV14 and TRBJ2-7, with TRBD1 matching over 7 bases. The sample consisted of peripheral blood, taken after recovery from COVID-19. The CDR3 protein is CASSQDPGQLYEQYF. In DNA, the CDR3 is TGTGCCAGCAGCCAAGATCCGGGACAGCTCTACGAGCAGTACTTC.